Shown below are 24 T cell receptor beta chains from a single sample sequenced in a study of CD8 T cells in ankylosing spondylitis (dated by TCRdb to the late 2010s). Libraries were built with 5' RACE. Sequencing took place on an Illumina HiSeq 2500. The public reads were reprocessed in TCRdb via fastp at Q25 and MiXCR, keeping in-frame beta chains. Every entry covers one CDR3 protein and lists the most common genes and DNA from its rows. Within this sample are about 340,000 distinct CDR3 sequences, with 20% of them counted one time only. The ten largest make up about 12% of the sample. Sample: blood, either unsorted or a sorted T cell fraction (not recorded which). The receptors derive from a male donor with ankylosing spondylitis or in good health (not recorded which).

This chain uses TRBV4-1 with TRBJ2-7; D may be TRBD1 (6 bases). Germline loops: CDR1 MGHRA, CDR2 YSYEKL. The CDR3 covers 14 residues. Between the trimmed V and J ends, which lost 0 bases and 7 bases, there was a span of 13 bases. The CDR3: CASSQERTGWEQYF. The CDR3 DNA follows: TGCGCCAGCAGCCAAGAGCGTACAGGGTGGGAGCAGTACTTC.

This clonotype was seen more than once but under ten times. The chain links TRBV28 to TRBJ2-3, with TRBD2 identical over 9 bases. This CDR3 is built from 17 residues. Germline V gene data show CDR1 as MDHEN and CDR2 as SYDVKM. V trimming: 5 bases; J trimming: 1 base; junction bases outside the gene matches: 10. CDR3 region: CASSPAGAGGGTDTQYF. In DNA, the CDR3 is TGTGCCAGCAGTCCCGCCGGAGCGGGGGGCGGCACAGATACGCAGTATTTT.

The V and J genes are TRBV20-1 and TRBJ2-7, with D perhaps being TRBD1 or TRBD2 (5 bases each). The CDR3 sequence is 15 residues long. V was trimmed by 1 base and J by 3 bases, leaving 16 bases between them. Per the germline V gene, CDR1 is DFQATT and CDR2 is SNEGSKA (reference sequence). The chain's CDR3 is CSARGERDSYYEQYF. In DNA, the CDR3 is TGCAGTGCTAGAGGGGAGAGAGACAGCTACTACGAGCAGTACTTC.

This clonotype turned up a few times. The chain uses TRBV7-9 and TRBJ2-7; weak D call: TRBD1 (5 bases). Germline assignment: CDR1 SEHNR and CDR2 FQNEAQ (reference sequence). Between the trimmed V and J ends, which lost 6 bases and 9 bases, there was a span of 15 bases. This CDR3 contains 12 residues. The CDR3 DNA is TGTGCCAGCAGACATGAAAACGACAGGCAGTACTTC. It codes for CASRHENDRQYF.

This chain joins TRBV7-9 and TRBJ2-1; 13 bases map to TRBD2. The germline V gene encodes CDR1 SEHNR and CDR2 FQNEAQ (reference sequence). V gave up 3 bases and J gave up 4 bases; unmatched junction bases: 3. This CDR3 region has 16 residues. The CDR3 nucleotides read TGTGCCAGCAGCTTTACTAGCGGGGGGGGATACAATGAGCAGTTCTTC. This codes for CASSFTSGGGYNEQFF.

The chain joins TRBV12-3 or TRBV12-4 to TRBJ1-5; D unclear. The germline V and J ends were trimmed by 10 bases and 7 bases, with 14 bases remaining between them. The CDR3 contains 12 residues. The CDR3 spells CATQVGVQPQHF. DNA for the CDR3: TGTGCCACCCAGGTCGGGGTGCAGCCCCAGCATTTT.

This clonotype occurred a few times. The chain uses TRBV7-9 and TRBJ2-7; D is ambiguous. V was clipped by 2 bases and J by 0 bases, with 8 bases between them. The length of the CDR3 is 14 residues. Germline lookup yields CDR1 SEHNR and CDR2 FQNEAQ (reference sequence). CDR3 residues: CASSLTTSSYEQYF. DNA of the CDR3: TGTGCCAGCAGCTTAACCACGAGCTCCTACGAGCAGTACTTC.

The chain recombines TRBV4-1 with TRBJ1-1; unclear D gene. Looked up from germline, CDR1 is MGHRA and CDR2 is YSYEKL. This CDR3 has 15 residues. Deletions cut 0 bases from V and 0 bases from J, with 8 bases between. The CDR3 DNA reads TGCGCCAGCAGCCAAGACCCAGCCATGAACACTGAAGCTTTCTTT. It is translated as CASSQDPAMNTEAFF.

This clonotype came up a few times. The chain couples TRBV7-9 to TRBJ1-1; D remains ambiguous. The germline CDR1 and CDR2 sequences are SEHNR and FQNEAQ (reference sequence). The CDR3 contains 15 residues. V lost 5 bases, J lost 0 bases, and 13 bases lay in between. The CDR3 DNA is TGTGCCAGCAGCCCCCCGTCGGTTCTGAACACTGAAGCTTTCTTT. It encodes CASSPPSVLNTEAFF. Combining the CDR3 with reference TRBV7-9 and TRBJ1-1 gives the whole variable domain DTGVSQNPRHKITKRGQNVTFRCDPISEHNRLYWYRQTLGQGPEFLTYFQNEAQLEKSRLLSDRFSAERPKGSFSTLEIQRTEQGDSAMYLCASSPPSVLNTEAFFGQGTRLTVV.

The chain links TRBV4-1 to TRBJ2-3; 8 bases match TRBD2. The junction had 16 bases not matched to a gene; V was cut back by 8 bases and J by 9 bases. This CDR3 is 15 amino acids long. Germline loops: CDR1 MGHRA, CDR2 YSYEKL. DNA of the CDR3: TGCGCCAGCGGCCGCAGCGCGGGGGGACCATACACGCAGTATTTT. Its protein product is CASGRSAGGPYTQYF.

For the CDR3, the DNA is TGCAGTGCTAGAGGCCCGGGGGCTAATGAGCAGTTCTTC. Protein: CSARGPGANEQFF. The chain employs TRBV20-1 and TRBJ2-1; D is perhaps TRBD1 or TRBD2 (6 bases each). CDR1 is DFQATT, CDR2 SNEGSKA, per germline (reference sequence). Trimming took 1 base from V and 7 from J, leaving 11 bases between them. The CDR3 has 13 amino acids.

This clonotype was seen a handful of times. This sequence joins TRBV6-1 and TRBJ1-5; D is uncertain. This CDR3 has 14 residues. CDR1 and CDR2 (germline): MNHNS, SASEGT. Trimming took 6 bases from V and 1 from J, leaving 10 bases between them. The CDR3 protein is CASSPGLSNQPQHF. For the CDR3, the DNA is TGTGCCAGCAGCCCAGGACTGAGCAATCAGCCCCAGCATTTT.

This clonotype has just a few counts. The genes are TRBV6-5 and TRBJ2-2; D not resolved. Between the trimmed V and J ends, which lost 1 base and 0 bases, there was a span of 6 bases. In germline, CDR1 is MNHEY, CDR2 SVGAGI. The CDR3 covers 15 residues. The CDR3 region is CASSYYSPNTGELFF. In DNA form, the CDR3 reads TGTGCCAGCAGTTACTACAGTCCGAACACCGGGGAGCTGTTTTTT.

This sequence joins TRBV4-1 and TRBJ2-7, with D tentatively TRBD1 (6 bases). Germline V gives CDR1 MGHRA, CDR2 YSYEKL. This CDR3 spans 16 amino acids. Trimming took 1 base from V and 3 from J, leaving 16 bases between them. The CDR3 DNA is TGCGCCAGCAGCCAAGGTTTTGTGGGGGCCCACTACGAGCAGTACTTC. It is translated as CASSQGFVGAHYEQYF.

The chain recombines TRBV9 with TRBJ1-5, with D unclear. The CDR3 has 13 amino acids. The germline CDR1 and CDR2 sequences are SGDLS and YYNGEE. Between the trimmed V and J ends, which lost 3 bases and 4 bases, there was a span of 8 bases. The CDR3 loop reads CASSADGNQPQHF. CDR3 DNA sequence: TGTGCCAGCAGCGCGGACGGTAATCAGCCCCAGCATTTT. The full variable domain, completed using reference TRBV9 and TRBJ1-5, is DSGVTQTPKHLITATGQRVTLRCSPRSGDLSVYWYQQSLDQGLQFLIQYYNGEERAKGNILERFSAQQFPDLHSELNLSSLELGDSALYFCASSADGNQPQHFGDGTRLSIL.

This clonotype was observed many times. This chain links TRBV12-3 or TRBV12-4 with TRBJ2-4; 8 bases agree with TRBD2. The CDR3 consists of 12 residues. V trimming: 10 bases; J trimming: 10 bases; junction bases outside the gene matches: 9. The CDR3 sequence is CATARGGGIQYF. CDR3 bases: TGTGCCACCGCCCGGGGGGGTGGTATTCAGTACTTC.

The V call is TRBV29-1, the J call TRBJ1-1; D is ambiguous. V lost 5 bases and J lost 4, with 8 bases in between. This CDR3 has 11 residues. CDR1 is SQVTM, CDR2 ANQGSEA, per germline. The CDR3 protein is CSVWHGTEAFF. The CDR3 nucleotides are TGCAGCGTTTGGCATGGCACTGAAGCTTTCTTT.

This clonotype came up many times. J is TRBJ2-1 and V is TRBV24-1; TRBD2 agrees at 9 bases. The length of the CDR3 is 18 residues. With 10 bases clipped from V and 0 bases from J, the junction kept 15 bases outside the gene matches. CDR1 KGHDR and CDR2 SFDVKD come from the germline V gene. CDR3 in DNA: TGTGCCACGCATAGCGGGGGCCGTAACTTAAGCTCCTACAATGAGCAGTTCTTC. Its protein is CATHSGGRNLSSYNEQFF.

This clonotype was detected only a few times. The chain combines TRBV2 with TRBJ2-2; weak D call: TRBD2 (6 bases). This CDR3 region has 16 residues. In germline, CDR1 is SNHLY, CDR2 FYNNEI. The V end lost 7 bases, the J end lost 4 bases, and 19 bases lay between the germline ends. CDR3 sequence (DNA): TGTGCCAGCACGCCCAGAACTAGCAAGATCACCGGGGAGCTGTTTTTT. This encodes CASTPRTSKITGELFF.

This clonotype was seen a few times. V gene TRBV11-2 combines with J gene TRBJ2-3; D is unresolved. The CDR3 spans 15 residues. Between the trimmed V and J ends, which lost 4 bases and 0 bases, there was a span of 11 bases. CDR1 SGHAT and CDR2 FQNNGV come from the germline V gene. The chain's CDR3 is CASSSYPTSTDTQYF. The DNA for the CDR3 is TGTGCCAGCAGCTCGTACCCTACTAGCACAGATACGCAGTATTTT.

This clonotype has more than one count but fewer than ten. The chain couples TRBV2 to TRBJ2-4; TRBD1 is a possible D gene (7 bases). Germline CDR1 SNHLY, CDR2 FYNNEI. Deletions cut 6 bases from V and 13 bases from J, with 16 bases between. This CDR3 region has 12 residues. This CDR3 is CASSGSQGGQYF. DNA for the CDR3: TGTGCCAGCAGCGGGTCTCAGGGGGGACAGTACTTC. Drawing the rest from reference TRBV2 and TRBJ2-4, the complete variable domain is EPEVTQTPSHQVTQMGQEVILRCVPISNHLYFYWYRQILGQKVEFLVSFYNNEISEKSEIFDDQFSVERPDGSNFTLKIRSTKLEDSAMYFCASSGSQGGQYFGAGTRLSVL.

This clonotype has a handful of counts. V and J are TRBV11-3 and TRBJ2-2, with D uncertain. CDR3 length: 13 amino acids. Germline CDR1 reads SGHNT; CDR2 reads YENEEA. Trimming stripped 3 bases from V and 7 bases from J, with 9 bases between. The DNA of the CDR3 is TGTGCCAGCAGCTTTGGTCTCGGCGGGGAGCTGTTTTTT. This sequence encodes CASSFGLGGELFF.

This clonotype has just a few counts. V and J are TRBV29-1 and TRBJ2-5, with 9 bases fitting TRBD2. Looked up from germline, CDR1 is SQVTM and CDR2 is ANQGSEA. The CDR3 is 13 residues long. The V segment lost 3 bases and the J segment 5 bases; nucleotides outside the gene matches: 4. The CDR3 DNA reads TGCAGCGTTGATGGCGGGGGGGTGGAGACCCAGTACTTC. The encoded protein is CSVDGGGVETQYF.

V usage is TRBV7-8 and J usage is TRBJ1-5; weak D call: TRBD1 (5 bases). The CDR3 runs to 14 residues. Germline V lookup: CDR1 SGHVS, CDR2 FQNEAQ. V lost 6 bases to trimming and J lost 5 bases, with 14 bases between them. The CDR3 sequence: CASSSIRADQPQHF. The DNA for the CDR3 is TGTGCCAGCAGTTCGATCAGGGCAGATCAGCCCCAGCATTTT.